This TCR beta chain was recorded in a study of cytomegalovirus exposure and HLA in healthy donors. Turning to the study itself: Per a later analysis, the roughly 700 first-cohort and 110 or so validation repertoires shared one platform. Study-level points and caveats: A few of the chains that were CMV-associated were confirmed in vitro to be specific for CMV antigens.

Assay: immunoSEQ multiplex PCR; the TCRdb copy retains only in-frame clones and omits some. The data hold fewer than 200,000 clones, with about 89% observed a single time. This clone was seen a handful of times. Its antigen remains unidentified. Germline CDR1 reads SGHTA; CDR2 reads FQGNSA. With V trimmed by 5 bases and J by 10 bases, 12 bases remained unmatched. This CDR3 spans 15 amino acids. This chain uses TRBV7-2 with TRBJ2-1, with 9 bases aligning to TRBD2. The sequenced sample consisted of PBMCs. This clonotype originated in a man aged 18 to 29 in good health and CMV-seropositive. CDR3 coding DNA: TGTGCCAGCAGCCCTTCTAGCGGGGCCACCTGGGAGCAGTTCTTC. Residues: CASSPSSGATWEQFF.